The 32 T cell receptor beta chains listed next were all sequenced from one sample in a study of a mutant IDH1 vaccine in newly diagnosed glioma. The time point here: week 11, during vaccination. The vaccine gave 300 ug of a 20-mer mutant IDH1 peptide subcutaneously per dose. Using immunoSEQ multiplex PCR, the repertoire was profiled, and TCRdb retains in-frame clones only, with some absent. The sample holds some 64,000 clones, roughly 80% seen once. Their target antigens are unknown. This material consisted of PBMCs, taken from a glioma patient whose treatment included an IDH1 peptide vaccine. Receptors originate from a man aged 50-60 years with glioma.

The CDR3 sequence: CASSSRGRGVLETQYF. CDR3 sequence (DNA): TGTGCCAGCAGCTCCCGTGGGAGGGGGGTATTGGAGACCCAGTACTTC. This rearrangement joins TRBV11-2 to TRBJ2-5; D possibly corresponds to TRBD2 (7 bases). This CDR3 is built from 16 residues. V lost 4 bases and J 5 bases, leaving 20 bases between the germline ends. Germline V gene sequence: CDR1 SGHAT, CDR2 FQNNGV.

The chain's CDR3 is CASSNRQGASEKLFF. CDR3 in DNA: TGTGCCAGCAGCAATCGACAGGGGGCGAGTGAAAAACTGTTTTTT. The V and J genes are TRBV9 and TRBJ1-4; 10 bases agree with TRBD1. The CDR3 sequence is 15 residues long. CDR1 is SGDLS and CDR2 is YYNGEE in the germline V gene. V dropped 4 bases and J dropped 7; count of bases not matched to a gene: 7.

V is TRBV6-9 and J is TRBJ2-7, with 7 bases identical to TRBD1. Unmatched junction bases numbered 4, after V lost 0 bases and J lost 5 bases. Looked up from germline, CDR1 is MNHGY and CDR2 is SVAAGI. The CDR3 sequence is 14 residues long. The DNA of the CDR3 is TGTGCCAGCAGTTATTCGAAAGACAGGGACGAGCAGTACTTC. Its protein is CASSYSKDRDEQYF.

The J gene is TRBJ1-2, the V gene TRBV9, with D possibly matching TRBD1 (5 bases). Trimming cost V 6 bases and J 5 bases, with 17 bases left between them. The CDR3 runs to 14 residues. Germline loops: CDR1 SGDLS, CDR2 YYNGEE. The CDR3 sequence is CASTTYAGGYGYTF. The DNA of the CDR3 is TGTGCCAGCACCACGTACGCCGGGGGGTATGGCTACACCTTC.

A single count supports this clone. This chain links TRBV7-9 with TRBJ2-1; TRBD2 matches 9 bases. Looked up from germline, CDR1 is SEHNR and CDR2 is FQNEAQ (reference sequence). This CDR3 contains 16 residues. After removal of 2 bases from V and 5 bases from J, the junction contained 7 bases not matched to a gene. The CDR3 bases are TGTGCCAGCAGCTTATTTCCAGCGGGGGGAAACAATGAGCAGTTCTTC. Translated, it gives CASSLFPAGGNNEQFF.

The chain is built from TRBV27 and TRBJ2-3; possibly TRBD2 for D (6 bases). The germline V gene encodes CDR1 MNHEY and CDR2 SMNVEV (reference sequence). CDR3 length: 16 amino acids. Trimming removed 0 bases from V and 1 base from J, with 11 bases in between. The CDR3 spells CASSLSGLSRTDTQYF. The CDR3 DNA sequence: TGTGCCAGCAGTTTATCGGGACTCTCTCGCACAGATACGCAGTATTTT.

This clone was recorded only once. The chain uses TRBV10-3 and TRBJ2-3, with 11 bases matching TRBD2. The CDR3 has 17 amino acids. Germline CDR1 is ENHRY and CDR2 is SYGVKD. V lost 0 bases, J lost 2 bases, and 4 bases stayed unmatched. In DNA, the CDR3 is TGTGCCATCAGTGAGTCGGCTAGCGGGAGGTTCACAGATACGCAGTATTTT. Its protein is CAISESASGRFTDTQYF.

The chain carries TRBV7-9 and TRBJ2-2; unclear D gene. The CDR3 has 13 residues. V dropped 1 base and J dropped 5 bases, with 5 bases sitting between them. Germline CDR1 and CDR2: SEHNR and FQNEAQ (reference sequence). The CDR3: CASSLVETGELFF. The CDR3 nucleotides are TGTGCCAGCAGCTTAGTGGAGACCGGGGAGCTGTTTTTT.

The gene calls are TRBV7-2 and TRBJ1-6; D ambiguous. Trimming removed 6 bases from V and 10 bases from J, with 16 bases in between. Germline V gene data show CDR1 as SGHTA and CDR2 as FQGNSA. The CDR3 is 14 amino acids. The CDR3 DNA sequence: TGTGCCAGCAGTCGGCAGTCTGGATCGTCACCCCTCCACTTT. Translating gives CASSRQSGSSPLHF.

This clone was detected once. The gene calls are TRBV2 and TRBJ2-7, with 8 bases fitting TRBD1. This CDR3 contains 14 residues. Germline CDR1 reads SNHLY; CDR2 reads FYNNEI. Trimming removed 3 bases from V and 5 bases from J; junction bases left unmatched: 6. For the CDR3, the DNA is TGTGCCAGCAGTGACCCAGGGGGCGGGGACGAGCAGTACTTC. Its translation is CASSDPGGGDEQYF.

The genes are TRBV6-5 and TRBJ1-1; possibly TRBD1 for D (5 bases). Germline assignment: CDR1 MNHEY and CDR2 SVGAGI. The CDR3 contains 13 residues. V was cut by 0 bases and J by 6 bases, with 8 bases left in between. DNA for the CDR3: TGTGCCAGCAGTTACTCGAGGGGTGCTGAAGCTTTCTTT. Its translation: CASSYSRGAEAFF.

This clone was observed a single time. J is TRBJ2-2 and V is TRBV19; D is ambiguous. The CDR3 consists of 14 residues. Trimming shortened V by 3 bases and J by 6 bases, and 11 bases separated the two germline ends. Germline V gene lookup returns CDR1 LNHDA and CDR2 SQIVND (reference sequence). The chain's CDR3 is CASSMGSKAGELFF. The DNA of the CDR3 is TGTGCCAGTAGTATGGGTTCTAAGGCCGGGGAGCTGTTTTTT.

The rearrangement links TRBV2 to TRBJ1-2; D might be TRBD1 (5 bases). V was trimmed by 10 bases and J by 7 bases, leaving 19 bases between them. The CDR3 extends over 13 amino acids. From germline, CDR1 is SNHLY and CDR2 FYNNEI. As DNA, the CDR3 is TGTGCCACAAAACCTGGTTCCGGGGGTGGCTACACCTTC. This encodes CATKPGSGGGYTF.

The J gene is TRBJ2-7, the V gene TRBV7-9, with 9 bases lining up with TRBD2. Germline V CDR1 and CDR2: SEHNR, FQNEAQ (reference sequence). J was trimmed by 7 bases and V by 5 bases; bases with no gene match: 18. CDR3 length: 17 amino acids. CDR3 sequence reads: CASSAPLGGRASGEQYF. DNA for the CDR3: TGTGCCAGCAGCGCGCCCCTGGGCGGGAGGGCTTCGGGAGAGCAGTACTTC.

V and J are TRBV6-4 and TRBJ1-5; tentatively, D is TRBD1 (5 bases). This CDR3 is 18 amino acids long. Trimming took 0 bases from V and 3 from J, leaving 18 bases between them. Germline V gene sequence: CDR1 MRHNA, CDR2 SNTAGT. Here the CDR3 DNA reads TGTGCCAGCAGTGACTCGATTGAGGGGCAGATATTCAATCAGCCCCAGCATTTT. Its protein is CASSDSIEGQIFNQPQHF.

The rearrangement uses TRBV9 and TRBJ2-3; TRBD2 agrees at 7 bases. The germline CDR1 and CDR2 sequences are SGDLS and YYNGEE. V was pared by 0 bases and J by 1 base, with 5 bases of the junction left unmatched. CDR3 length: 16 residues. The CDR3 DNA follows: TGTGCCAGCAGCGTAGAGTTGGGAGGGGGCACAGATACGCAGTATTTT. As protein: CASSVELGGGTDTQYF. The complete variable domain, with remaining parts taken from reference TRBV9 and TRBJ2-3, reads DSGVTQTPKHLITATGQRVTLRCSPRSGDLSVYWYQQSLDQGLQFLIQYYNGEERAKGNILERFSAQQFPDLHSELNLSSLELGDSALYFCASSVELGGGTDTQYFGPGTRLTVL.

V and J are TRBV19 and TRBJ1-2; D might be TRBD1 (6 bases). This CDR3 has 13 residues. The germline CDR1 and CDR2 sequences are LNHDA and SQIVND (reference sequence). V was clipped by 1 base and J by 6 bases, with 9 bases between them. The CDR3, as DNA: TGTGCCAGTAGTATAGTTCCAGGGGATGGCTACACCTTC. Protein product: CASSIVPGDGYTF.

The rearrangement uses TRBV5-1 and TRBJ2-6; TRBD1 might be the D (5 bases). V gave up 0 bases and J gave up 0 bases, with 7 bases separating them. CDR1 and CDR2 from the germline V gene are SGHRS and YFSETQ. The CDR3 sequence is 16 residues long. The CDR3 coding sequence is TGCGCCAGCAGCTTGGAACAGGTCTCTGGGGCCAACGTCCTGACTTTC. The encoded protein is CASSLEQVSGANVLTF.

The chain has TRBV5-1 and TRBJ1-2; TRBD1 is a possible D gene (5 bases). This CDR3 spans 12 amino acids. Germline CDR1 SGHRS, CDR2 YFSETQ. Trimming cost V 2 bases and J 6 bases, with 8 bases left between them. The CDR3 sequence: CASSFTGDGYTF. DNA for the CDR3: TGCGCCAGCAGCTTTACGGGGGATGGCTACACCTTC.

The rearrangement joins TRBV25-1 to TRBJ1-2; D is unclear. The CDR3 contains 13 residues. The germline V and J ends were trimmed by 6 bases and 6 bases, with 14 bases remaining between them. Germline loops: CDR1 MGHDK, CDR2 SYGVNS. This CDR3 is CASSWGGSDGYTF. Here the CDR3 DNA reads TGTGCCAGCAGCTGGGGAGGGTCGGATGGCTACACCTTC.

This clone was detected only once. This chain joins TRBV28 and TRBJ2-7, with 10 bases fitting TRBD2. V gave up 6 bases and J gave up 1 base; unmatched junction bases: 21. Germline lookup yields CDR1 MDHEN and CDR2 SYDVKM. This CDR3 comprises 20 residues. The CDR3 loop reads CASSKFRDLAGGGGSYEQYF. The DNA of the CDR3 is TGTGCCAGCAGCAAATTCAGGGACTTAGCGGGAGGAGGGGGTTCCTACGAGCAGTACTTC.

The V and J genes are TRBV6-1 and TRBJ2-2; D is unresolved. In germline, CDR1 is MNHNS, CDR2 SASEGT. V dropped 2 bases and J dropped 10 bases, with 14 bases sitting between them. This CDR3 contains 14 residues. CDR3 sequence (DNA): TGTGCCAGCAGTGAATCCCCAATCGCCGAGGAGCTGTTTTTT. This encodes CASSESPIAEELFF.

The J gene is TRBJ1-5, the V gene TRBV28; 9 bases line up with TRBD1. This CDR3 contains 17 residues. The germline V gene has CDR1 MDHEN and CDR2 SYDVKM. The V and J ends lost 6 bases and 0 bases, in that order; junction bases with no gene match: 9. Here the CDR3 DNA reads TGTGCCAGCAGGCCTAACAGGGGGCTTGTTAGCAATCAGCCCCAGCATTTT. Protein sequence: CASRPNRGLVSNQPQHF.

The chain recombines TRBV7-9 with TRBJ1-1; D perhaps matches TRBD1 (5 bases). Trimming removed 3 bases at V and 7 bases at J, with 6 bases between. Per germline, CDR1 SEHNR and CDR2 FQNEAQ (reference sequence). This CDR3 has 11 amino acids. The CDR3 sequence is CASSFRVEAFF. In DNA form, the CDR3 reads TGTGCCAGCAGCTTCAGGGTTGAAGCTTTCTTT. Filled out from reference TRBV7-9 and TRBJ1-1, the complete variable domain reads DTGVSQNPRHKITKRGQNVTFRCDPISEHNRLYWYRQTLGQGPEFLTYFQNEAQLEKSRLLSDRFSAERPKGSFSTLEIQRTEQGDSAMYLCASSFRVEAFFGQGTRLTVV.

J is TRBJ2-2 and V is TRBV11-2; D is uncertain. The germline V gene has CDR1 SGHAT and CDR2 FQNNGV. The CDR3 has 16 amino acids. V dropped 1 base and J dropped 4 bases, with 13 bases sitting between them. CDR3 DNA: TGTGCCAGCAGCTTAGTTGTGTCTACTGCCACCGGGGAGCTGTTTTTT. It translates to CASSLVVSTATGELFF.

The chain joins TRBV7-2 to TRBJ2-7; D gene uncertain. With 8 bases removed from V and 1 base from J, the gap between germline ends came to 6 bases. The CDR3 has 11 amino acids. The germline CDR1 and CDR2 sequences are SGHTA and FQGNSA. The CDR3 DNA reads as TGTGCCAGCGCCGAGTCCTACGAGCAGTACTTC. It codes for CASAESYEQYF.

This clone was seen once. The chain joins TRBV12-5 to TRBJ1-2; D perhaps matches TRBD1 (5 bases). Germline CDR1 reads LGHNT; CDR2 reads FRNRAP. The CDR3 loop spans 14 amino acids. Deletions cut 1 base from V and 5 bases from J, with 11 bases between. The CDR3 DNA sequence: TGTGCTAGTGGTTTGGGACCTGCAGGGTATGGCTACACCTTC. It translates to CASGLGPAGYGYTF.

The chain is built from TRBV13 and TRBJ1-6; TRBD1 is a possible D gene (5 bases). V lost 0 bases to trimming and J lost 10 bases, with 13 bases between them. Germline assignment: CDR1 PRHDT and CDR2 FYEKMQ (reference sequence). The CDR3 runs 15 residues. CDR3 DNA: TGTGCCAGCAGCTTAGGTGTACGGGAGGGGTCACCCCTCCACTTT. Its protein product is CASSLGVREGSPLHF.

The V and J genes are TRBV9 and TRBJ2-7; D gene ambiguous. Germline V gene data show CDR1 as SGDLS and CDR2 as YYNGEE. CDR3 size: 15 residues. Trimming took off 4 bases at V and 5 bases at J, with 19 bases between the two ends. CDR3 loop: CASSPSTAFGDEQYF. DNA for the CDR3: TGTGCCAGCAGCCCGAGTACGGCCTTTGGCGACGAGCAGTACTTC.

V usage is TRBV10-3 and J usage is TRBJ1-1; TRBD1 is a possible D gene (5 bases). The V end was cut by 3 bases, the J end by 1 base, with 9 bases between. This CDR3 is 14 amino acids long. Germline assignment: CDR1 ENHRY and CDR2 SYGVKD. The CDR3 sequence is CAISEGVRNTEAFF. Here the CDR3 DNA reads TGTGCCATCAGTGAAGGGGTACGGAACACTGAAGCTTTCTTT.

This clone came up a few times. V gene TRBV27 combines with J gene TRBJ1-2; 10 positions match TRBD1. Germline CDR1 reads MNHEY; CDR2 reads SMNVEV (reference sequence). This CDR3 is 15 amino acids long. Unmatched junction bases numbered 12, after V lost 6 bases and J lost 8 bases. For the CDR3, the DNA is TGTGCCAGCAGCCCGACGCGGGGACAGGGGCCCGGCTACACCTTC. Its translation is CASSPTRGQGPGYTF.

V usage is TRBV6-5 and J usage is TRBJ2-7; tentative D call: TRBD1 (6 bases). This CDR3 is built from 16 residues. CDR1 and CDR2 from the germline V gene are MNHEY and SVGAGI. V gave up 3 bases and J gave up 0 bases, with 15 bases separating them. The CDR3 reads CASSYHRDKNSYEQYF. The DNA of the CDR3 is TGTGCCAGCAGTTATCACCGGGACAAAAACTCCTACGAGCAGTACTTC.